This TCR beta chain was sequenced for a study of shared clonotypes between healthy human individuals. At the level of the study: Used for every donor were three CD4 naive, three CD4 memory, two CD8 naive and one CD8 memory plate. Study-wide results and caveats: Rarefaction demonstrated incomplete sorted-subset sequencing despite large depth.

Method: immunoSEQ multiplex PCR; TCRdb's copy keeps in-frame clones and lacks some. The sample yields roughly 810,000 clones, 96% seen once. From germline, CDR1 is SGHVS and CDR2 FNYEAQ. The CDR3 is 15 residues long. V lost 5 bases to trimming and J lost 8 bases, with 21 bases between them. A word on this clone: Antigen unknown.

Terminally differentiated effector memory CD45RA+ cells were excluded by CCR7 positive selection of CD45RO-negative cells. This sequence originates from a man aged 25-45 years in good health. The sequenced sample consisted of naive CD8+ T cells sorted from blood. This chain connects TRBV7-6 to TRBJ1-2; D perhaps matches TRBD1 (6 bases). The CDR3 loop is CASSPQTGLLKGYTF. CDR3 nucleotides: TGTGCCAGCAGCCCTCAAACAGGGCTCCTAAAGGGCTACACCTTC.